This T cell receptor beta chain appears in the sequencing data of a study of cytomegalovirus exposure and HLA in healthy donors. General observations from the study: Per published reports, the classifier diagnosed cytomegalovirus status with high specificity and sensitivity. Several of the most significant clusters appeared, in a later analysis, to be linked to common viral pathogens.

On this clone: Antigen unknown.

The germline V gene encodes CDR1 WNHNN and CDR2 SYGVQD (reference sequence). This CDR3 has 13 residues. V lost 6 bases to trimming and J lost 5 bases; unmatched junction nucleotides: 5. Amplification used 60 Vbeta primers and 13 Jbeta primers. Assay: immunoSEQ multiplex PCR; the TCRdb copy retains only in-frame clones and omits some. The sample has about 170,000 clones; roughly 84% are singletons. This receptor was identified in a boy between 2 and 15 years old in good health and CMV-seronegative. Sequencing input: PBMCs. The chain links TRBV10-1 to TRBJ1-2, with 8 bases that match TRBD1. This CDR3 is CASRADRVYGYTF. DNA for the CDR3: TGCGCCAGCAGGGCGGACAGGGTTTATGGCTACACCTTC.